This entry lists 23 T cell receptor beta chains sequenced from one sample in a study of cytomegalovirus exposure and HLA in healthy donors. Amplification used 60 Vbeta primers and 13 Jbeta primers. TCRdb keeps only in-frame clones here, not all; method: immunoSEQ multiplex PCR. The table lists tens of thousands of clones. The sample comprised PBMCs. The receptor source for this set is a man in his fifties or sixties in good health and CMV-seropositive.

The CDR3 protein is CASSPGLEQYF. The DNA of the CDR3 is TGTGCCAGCTCACCAGGGCTCGAGCAGTACTTC. The rearrangement links TRBV18 to TRBJ2-7; D gene ambiguous. CDR1 is KGHSH, CDR2 LQKENI, per germline. The ends were cut back, 2 bases at V and 6 bases at J, with 5 bases in the middle. The CDR3 is made up of 11 amino acids.

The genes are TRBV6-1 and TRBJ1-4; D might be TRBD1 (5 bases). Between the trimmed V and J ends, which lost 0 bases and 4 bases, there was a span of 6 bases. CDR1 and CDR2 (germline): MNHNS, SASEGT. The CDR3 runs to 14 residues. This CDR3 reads CASSEAGVNEKLFF. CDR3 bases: TGTGCCAGCAGTGAAGCAGGGGTTAATGAAAAACTGTTTTTT.

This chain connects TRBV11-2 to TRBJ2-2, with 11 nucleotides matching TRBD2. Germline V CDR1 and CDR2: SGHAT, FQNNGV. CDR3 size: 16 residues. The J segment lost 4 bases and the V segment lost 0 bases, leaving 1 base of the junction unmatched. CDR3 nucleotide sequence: TGTGCCAGCAGCTTAGAGACTAGCGGGATCACCGGGGAGCTGTTTTTT. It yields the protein CASSLETSGITGELFF.

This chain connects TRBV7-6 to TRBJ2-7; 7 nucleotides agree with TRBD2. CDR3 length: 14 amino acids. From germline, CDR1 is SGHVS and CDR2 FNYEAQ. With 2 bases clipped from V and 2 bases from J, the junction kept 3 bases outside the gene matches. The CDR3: CASSLPGGTYEQYF. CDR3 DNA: TGTGCCAGCAGCTTACCGGGAGGAACCTACGAGCAGTACTTC.

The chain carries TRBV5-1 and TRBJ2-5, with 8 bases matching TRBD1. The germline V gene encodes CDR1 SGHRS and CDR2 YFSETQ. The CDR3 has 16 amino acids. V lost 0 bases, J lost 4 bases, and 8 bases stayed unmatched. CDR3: CASSLEGQGARETQYF. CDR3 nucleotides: TGCGCCAGCAGCTTGGAGGGGCAGGGGGCTCGAGAGACCCAGTACTTC.

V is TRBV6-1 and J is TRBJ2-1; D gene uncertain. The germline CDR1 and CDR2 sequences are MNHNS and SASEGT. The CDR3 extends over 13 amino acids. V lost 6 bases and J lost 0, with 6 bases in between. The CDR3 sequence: CASRASSYNEQFF. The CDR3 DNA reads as TGTGCCAGCAGGGCTAGCTCCTACAATGAGCAGTTCTTC.

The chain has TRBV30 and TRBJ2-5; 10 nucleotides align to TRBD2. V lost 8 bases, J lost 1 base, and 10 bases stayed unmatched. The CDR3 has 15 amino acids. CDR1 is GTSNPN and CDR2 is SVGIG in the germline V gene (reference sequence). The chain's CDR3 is CALSPLAGLQETQYF. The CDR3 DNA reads TGTGCCCTTTCCCCACTAGCGGGGCTCCAAGAGACCCAGTACTTC.

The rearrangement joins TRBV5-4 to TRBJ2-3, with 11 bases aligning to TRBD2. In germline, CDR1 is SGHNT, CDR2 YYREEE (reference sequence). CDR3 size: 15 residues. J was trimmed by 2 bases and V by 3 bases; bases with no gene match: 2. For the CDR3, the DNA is TGTGCCAGCAGCTCGGGACTAGCGGTCACAGATACGCAGTATTTT. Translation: CASSSGLAVTDTQYF. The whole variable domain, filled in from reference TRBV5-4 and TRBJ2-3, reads ETGVTQSPTHLIKTRGQQVTLRCSSQSGHNTVSWYQQALGQGPQFIFQYYREEENGRGNFPPRFSGLQFPNYSSELNVNALELDDSALYLCASSSGLAVTDTQYFGPGTRLTVL.

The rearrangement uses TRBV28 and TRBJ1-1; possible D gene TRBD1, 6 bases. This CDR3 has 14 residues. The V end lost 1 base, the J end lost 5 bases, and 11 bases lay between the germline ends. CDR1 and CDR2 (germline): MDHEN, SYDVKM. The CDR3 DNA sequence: TGTGCCAGCAGTTTATTCACAGGGCGGACTGAAGCTTTCTTT. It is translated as CASSLFTGRTEAFF. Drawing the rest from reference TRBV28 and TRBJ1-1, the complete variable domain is DVKVTQSSRYLVKRTGEKVFLECVQDMDHENMFWYRQDPGLGLRLIYFSYDVKMKEKGDIPEGYSVSREKKERFSLILESASTNQTSMYLCASSLFTGRTEAFFGQGTRLTVV.

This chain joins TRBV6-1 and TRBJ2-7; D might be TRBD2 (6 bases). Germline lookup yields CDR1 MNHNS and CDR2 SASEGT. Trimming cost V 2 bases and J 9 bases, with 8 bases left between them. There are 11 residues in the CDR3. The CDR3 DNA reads TGTGCCAGCAGTGAATTCGGGGGGCAGTACTTC. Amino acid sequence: CASSEFGGQYF.

The CDR3 loop reads CASSARAGTSGRTGELFF. In DNA, the CDR3 is TGCGCCAGCAGCGCACGGGCCGGGACTAGCGGGAGAACCGGGGAGCTGTTTTTT. J is TRBJ2-2 and V is TRBV4-1, with TRBD2 matching 14 bases. The junction had 10 bases not matched to a gene; V was cut back by 5 bases and J by 5 bases. The CDR3 is 18 amino acids. CDR1 MGHRA and CDR2 YSYEKL come from the germline V gene.

CDR3 nucleotide sequence: TGTGCCAGTAGTGTGGCAGTTCTTAATTCACCCCTCCACTTT. As protein: CASSVAVLNSPLHF. This rearrangement joins TRBV19 to TRBJ1-6, with unresolved D. Germline V gene lookup returns CDR1 LNHDA and CDR2 SQIVND (reference sequence). Trimming removed 5 bases at V and 6 bases at J, with 11 bases between. This CDR3 is built from 14 residues.

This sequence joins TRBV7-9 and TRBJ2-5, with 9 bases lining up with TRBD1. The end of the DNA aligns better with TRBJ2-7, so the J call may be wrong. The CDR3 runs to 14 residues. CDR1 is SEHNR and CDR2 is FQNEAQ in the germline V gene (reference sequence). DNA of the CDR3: TGTGCCAGCAGCTGGGGGACAGGGCCCCGCGAGCAGTACTTC. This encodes CASSWGTGPREQYF.

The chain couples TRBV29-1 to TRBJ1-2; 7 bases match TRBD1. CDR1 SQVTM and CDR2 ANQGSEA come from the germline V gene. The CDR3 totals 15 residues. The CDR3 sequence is CSAPSGDSLLYGYTF. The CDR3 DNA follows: TGCAGTGCCCCCTCCGGGGACAGCCTTCTCTATGGCTACACCTTC.

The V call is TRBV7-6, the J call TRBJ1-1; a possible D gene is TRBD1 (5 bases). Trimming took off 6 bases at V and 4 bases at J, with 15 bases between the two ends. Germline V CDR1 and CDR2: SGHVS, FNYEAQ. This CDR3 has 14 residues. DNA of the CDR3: TGTGCCAGCAGTCAATTGTCCGGGGGCACTGAAGCTTTCTTT. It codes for CASSQLSGGTEAFF.

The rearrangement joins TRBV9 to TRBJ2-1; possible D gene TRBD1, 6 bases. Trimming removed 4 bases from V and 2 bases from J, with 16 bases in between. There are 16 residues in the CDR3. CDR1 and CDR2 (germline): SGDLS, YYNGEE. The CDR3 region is CASSPTGSGPYNEQFF. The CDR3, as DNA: TGTGCCAGCAGCCCCACAGGGAGCGGCCCCTACAATGAGCAGTTCTTC. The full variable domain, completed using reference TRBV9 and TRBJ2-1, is DSGVTQTPKHLITATGQRVTLRCSPRSGDLSVYWYQQSLDQGLQFLIQYYNGEERAKGNILERFSAQQFPDLHSELNLSSLELGDSALYFCASSPTGSGPYNEQFFGPGTRLTVL.

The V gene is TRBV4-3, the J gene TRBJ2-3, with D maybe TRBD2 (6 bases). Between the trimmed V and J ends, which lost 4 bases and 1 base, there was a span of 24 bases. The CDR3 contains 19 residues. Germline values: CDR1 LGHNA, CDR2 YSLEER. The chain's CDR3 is CASSRVWNAYGSGTDTQYF. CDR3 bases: TGCGCCAGCAGCCGGGTCTGGAACGCATACGGGAGTGGCACAGATACGCAGTATTTT.

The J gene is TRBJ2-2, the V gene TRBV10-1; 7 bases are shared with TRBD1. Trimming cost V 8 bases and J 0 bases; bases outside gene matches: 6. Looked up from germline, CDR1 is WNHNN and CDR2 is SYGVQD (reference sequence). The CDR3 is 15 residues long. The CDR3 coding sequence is TGCGCCAGCGGGACCGGGACAGCGAACACCGGGGAGCTGTTTTTT. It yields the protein CASGTGTANTGELFF.

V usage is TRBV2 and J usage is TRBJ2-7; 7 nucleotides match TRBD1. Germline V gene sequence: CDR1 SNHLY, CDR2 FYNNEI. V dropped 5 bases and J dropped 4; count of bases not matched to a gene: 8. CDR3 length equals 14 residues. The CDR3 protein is CASSYDRGQYEQYF. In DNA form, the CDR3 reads TGTGCCAGCAGTTACGATAGGGGGCAATACGAGCAGTACTTC.

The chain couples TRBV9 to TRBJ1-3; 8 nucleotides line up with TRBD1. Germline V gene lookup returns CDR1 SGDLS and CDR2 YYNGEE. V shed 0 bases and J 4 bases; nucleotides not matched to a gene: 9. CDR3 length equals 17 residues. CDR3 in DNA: TGTGCCAGCAGCGTAGAAGCAACAGGGGGTATAGGAAACACCATATATTTT. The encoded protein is CASSVEATGGIGNTIYF.

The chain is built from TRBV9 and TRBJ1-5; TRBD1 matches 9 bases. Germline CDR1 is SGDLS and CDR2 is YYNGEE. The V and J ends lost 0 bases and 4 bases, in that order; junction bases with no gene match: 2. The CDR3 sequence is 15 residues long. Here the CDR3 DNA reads TGTGCCAGCAGCGTAGGCGGACAGGGGAATCAGCCCCAGCATTTT. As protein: CASSVGGQGNQPQHF.

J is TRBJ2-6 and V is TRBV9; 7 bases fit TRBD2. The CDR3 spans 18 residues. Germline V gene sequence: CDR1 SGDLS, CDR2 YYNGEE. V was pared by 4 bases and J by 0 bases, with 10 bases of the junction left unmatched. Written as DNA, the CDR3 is TGTGCCAGCAGCTCCCCGGGACTATCCCCCTCTGGGGCCAACGTCCTGACTTTC. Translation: CASSSPGLSPSGANVLTF. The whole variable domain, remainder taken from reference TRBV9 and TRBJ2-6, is DSGVTQTPKHLITATGQRVTLRCSPRSGDLSVYWYQQSLDQGLQFLIQYYNGEERAKGNILERFSAQQFPDLHSELNLSSLELGDSALYFCASSSPGLSPSGANVLTFGAGSRLTVL.

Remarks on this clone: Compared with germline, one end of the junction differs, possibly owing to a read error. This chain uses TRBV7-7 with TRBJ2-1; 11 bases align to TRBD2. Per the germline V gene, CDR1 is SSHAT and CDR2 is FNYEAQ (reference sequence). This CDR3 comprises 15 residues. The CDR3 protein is CASSLYASGGNEQFF. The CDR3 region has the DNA TGTGCTAGCAGCTTATATGCTAGCGGGGGGAATGAGCAGTTCTTC.